Listed here are 12 T cell receptor beta chains from one sample, sequenced in a study of vaccination effects on CD4 cells after COVID-19. These receptors have no known antigen. This table comes from immunoSEQ multiplex PCR, and its TCRdb copy is limited to in-frame clones, with some not included. The sample has 70,000 to 75,000 clones, approximately 80% seen once. The authors isolated CD4+ T cells after about 10 days of culture. Sequences were derived from CD4+ T cells from PBMCs cultured without peptide, sampled before COVID-19 vaccination. All receptors come from a human donor who received a COVID-19 vaccine.

The CDR3 DNA reads TGTGCCAGCAGCTTTCCCCAAGAGACCCAGTACTTC. Encoded protein: CASSFPQETQYF. This chain connects TRBV5-5 to TRBJ2-5, with D unclear. Germline loops: CDR1 SGHKS, CDR2 YYEKEE (reference sequence). V was pared by 2 bases and J by 1 base, with 3 bases between. This CDR3 is built from 12 residues. Looking up the rest from reference TRBV5-5 and TRBJ2-5 gives the full variable domain: DAGVTQSPTHLIKTRGQQVTLRCSPISGHKSVSWYQQVLGQGPQFIFQYYEKEERGRGNFPDRFSARQFPNYSSELNVNALLLGDSALYLCASSFPQETQYFGPGTRLLVL.

This clone is a singleton in its sample. The chain carries TRBV9 and TRBJ1-1; no clear D. The germline V gene encodes CDR1 SGDLS and CDR2 YYNGEE. This CDR3 region has 14 residues. Trimming removed 4 bases from V and 3 bases from J, with 13 bases in between. The CDR3 region is CASSFSTGDTEAFF. In DNA, the CDR3 is TGTGCCAGCAGCTTCTCGACCGGGGACACTGAAGCTTTCTTT.

The rearrangement uses TRBV28 and TRBJ1-1; 7 bases line up with TRBD1. The germline gives CDR1 MDHEN, CDR2 SYDVKM. The CDR3 runs 13 residues. V was pared by 6 bases and J by 8 bases, with 9 bases of the junction left unmatched. The CDR3 bases are TGTGCCAGCAGACTCAGGGGGAATAGGGAAGCTTTCTTT. Protein sequence: CASRLRGNREAFF.

This rearrangement joins TRBV3-1 (or the pseudogene TRBV3-2) to TRBJ1-2; the D gene is possibly TRBD1 (6 bases). Per germline, CDR1 LGHDT and CDR2 YNNKEL (reference sequence). The CDR3 extends over 16 amino acids. V lost 1 base and J 8 bases, leaving 20 bases between the germline ends. The CDR3 sequence is CASSQVGTPHRLGYTF. As DNA, the CDR3 is TGTGCCAGCAGCCAAGTCGGGACACCTCACCGCCTAGGCTACACCTTC.

V usage is TRBV3-1 (or the pseudogene TRBV3-2) and J usage is TRBJ2-3; 9 nucleotides match TRBD2. Per the germline V gene, CDR1 is LGHDT and CDR2 is YNNKEL (reference sequence). CDR3 length: 16 residues. Unmatched junction bases numbered 6, after V lost 4 bases and J lost 1 base. In DNA form, the CDR3 reads TGTGCCAGCAGCCCTCTTAGCGGGGGCGGCACAGATACGCAGTATTTT. Its protein is CASSPLSGGGTDTQYF.

This clone was observed a single time. This chain connects TRBV4-3 to TRBJ1-1, with TRBD1 identical over 11 bases. With V trimmed by 0 bases and J by 3 bases, 3 bases remained unmatched. The CDR3 consists of 16 residues. CDR1 is LGHNA, CDR2 YSLEER, per germline. The chain's CDR3 is CASSQELGQGDTEAFF. The CDR3 region has the DNA TGCGCCAGCAGCCAAGAACTGGGACAGGGGGACACTGAAGCTTTCTTT.

This clone was counted a few times. This sequence joins TRBV7-2 and TRBJ2-1, with D uncertain. Per germline, CDR1 SGHTA and CDR2 FQGNSA. The CDR3 covers 14 residues. With 1 base removed from V and 4 bases from J, the gap between germline ends came to 8 bases. CDR3 loop: CASSLVVGYNEQFF. The CDR3, as DNA: TGTGCCAGCAGCTTAGTTGTGGGATACAATGAGCAGTTCTTC.

The rearrangement joins TRBV12-3 or TRBV12-4 to TRBJ2-3; D is unresolved. The length of the CDR3 is 11 residues. Trimming took 9 bases from V and 5 from J, leaving 9 bases between them. The CDR3 here is CASTQQDTQYF. As DNA, the CDR3 is TGTGCCAGTACCCAACAAGATACGCAGTATTTT.

The rearrangement uses TRBV24-1 and TRBJ1-4; no firm D call. CDR1 is KGHDR and CDR2 is SFDVKD in the germline V gene. Trimming took off 3 bases at V and 8 bases at J, with 9 bases between the two ends. The CDR3 is 13 amino acids. CDR3 in DNA: TGTGCCACCAGTGATGGCGGACGGGAAAAACTGTTTTTT. This gives the protein CATSDGGREKLFF.

CDR3 nucleotide sequence: TGTGCCAGCTCACCACAAGTAGGGGGGGGTGAGCCCCAGCATTTT. This encodes CASSPQVGGGEPQHF. The chain is built from TRBV18 and TRBJ1-5; D is perhaps TRBD1 (6 bases). CDR3 length: 15 amino acids. V lost 1 base and J 8 bases, leaving 15 bases between the germline ends. CDR1 is KGHSH and CDR2 is LQKENI in the germline V gene.

The V and J genes are TRBV2 and TRBJ1-2; D possibly corresponds to TRBD1 (5 bases). Deletions cut 2 bases from V and 6 bases from J, with 13 bases between. CDR3 length: 14 amino acids. Germline V gene sequence: CDR1 SNHLY, CDR2 FYNNEI. The CDR3 sequence is CASSEMTARDGYTF. DNA for the CDR3: TGTGCCAGCAGTGAAATGACAGCGAGGGATGGCTACACCTTC.

The chain employs TRBV24-1 and TRBJ1-1, with TRBD1 matching 9 bases. The CDR3 totals 15 residues. Losses at the gene ends were 7 bases for V and 2 bases for J; bases not matched to a gene: 7. Germline assignment: CDR1 KGHDR and CDR2 SFDVKD. CDR3 bases: TGTGCCACCAGAACAGGGGGCGCGGGTAACACTGAAGCTTTCTTT. This codes for CATRTGGAGNTEAFF.